This T cell receptor (beta chain) was documented in a study of cytotoxic CD8 clonotypes in ibrutinib-treated CLL. Whole-study context: Across the patients, approximately ten were relapsed/refractory, 15 treatment-naive and under 18 IGHV unmutated. Average yields of approximately 260,000 productive templates and 94,082 productive rearrangements characterized the samples.

The CDR3 consists of 15 residues. V lost 4 bases, J lost 3 bases, and 1 base stayed unmatched. CDR1 SGHRS and CDR2 YFSETQ come from the germline V gene. Assay: immunoSEQ multiplex PCR; the TCRdb copy retains only in-frame clones and omits some. The sample carries 35,000 to 45,000 clones, roughly three quarters recorded once. Sample: PBMCs, taken after 12 months of ibrutinib treatment. The rearrangement links TRBV5-1 to TRBJ2-1; the match to TRBD2 covers 13 bases. The TCR sequence derives from a human donor with chronic lymphocytic leukemia. This CDR3 is CASSRTSGGYNEQFF. CDR3 bases: TGCGCCAGCAGCAGGACTAGCGGGGGCTACAATGAGCAGTTCTTC. The full variable domain, in which reference TRBV5-1 and TRBJ2-1 provide the parts outside the CDR3, is KAGVTQTPRYLIKTRGQQVTLSCSPISGHRSVSWYQQTPGQGLQFLFEYFSETQRNKGNFPGRFSGRQFSNSRSEMNVSTLELGDSALYLCASSRTSGGYNEQFFGPGTRLTVL.